The next 21 T cell receptor beta chains were all read from a single sample in a study of T cells in women clearing cervical HPV infection. The method was immunoSEQ multiplex PCR; TCRdb's version includes in-frame clones alone and lacks a portion of them. The sample has approximately 37,000 clones. Sequencing was carried out using blood buffy coat. These receptors came from a woman aged 18 to 75 with a cervical HPV16 infection that either progressed to CIN3+ or cleared (not recorded which).

The part of the CDR3 DNA that was read is TGTGCCAGTAAGGACGGGACAGATAGCAATCAGCCC. Translating gives CASKDGTDSNQP. The whole CDR3 sequence reads CASKDGTDSNQPQHF. The chain recombines TRBV19 with TRBJ1-5; TRBD1 aligns across 7 bases. The CDR3 end lies 3 residues beyond the end of the read and is filled in from the germline J gene. Losses at the gene ends were 7 bases for V and 0 bases for J; bases not matched to a gene: 6. This CDR3 is 15 amino acids long. Germline-derived CDR1 and CDR2 are LNHDA and SQIVND (reference sequence).

A word on this clone: Read sequence stops 3 residues before the CDR3 end, and the germline J gene provides the missing end. The V and J genes are TRBV20-1 and TRBJ2-2, with 7 bases lining up with TRBD2. V was pared by 3 bases and J by 0 bases, with 4 bases of the junction left unmatched. Germline V gene data show CDR1 as DFQATT and CDR2 as SNEGSKA (reference sequence). CDR3 size: 15 residues. The chain's CDR3 is CSARRAGTNTGELFF. The covered CDR3 bases are TGCAGTGCTAGGAGAGCGGGAACGAACACCGGGGAG.

Turning to this clone: The read halts 3 residues ahead of the CDR3 end, with the missing end drawn from the germline J gene. The chain links TRBV7-8 to TRBJ2-5; D possibly matches TRBD1 or TRBD2 (5 bases each). The CDR3 contains 13 residues. V gave up 4 bases and J gave up 5 bases, with 11 bases separating them. Germline V lookup: CDR1 SGHVS, CDR2 FQNEAQ. The CDR3 protein is CASSSGSPETQYF. The CDR3 DNA, read in part, is TGTGCCAGCAGCTCAGGGAGTCCTGAGACC.

Note on this clone: The read is 3 residues too short to cover the CDR3 end, so that end is filled in from the germline J gene. The chain employs TRBV5-6 and TRBJ2-7; D may be TRBD1 (5 bases). Trimming cost V 2 bases and J 0 bases, with 12 bases left between them. The CDR3 covers 15 residues. From germline, CDR1 is SGHDT and CDR2 YYEEEE. CDR3 bases read: TGTGCCAGCAGCTTAGGGGCGCTGGTCTCCTACGAG. Protein product: CASSLGALVSYE. The CDR3 reads in full as CASSLGALVSYEQYF.

As concerns this clone: The CDR3 end is not reached by the read, which stops 3 residues before it; the germline J gene fills it in. The J gene is TRBJ2-6, the V gene TRBV30; 7 nucleotides align to TRBD2. Germline V gene lookup returns CDR1 GTSNPN and CDR2 SVGIG (reference sequence). CDR3 length: 14 residues. The J segment lost 3 bases and the V segment lost 5 bases, leaving 4 bases of the junction unmatched. CDR3 DNA, as far as it was read: TGTGCCTGGGGGAGGGGTGGTGGGGCCAACGTC. The encoded protein is CAWGRGGGANV. The full-length CDR3 reads as CAWGRGGGANVLTF.

Notes on this clone: Read data end 3 residues before the CDR3 end; the end is taken from the germline J gene. The rearrangement joins TRBV2 to TRBJ2-3, with 7 bases identical to TRBD1. This CDR3 is 15 amino acids long. Germline V gene lookup returns CDR1 SNHLY and CDR2 FYNNEI. Here the CDR3 reads CASSEGQRSNQPQYF. CDR3 DNA, as far as it was read: TGTGCCAGCAGTGAGGGACAGAGAAGCAATCAGCCG.

Turning to this clone: The CDR3 is cut off 3 residues early in the read; its end comes from the germline J gene. The chain is built from TRBV7-6 and TRBJ1-1; the match to TRBD1 covers 7 bases. The CDR3 covers 13 residues. Per the germline V gene, CDR1 is SGHVS and CDR2 is FNYEAQ. Losses at the gene ends were 4 bases for V and 3 bases for J; bases not matched to a gene: 2. The CDR3 protein is CASSSQGYTEAFF. The CDR3 bases that were read are TGTGCCAGCAGCTCACAGGGGTACACTGAA.

With regard to this clone: The read finishes 3 residues shy of the CDR3 end, and the germline J gene is used to complete it. The chain carries TRBV6-2 or TRBV6-3 and TRBJ1-4, with D perhaps TRBD1 (6 bases). The CDR3 consists of 13 residues. The germline gives CDR1 MNHEY, CDR2 SVGEGT. The V end lost 4 bases, the J end lost 10 bases, and 13 bases lay between the germline ends. CDR3 bases read: TGTGCCAGCAGTTCCACAGGGATCGGAAAA. Residues: CASSSTGIGK. The whole CDR3 protein reads CASSSTGIGKLFF.

Regarding this clone: Sequencing ends 3 residues short of the CDR3 end; the germline J gene provides the rest. J is TRBJ1-1 and V is TRBV7-2, with 8 bases fitting TRBD1. Germline V gives CDR1 SGHTA, CDR2 FQGNSA. The junction had 2 bases not matched to a gene; V was cut back by 3 bases and J by 5 bases. This CDR3 comprises 13 residues. CDR3 bases read: TGTGCCAGCAGCTTCGGGACAGGTACTGAA. Its translation: CASSFGTGTE. From start to end, the CDR3 is CASSFGTGTEAFF.

On this clone: Coverage ceases 3 residues before the CDR3 finishes, and the germline J gene fills in the end. The chain recombines TRBV19 with TRBJ2-1; D is possibly TRBD1 (6 bases). CDR3 length equals 13 residues. V was cut by 3 bases and J by 7 bases, with 10 bases left in between. In germline, CDR1 is LNHDA, CDR2 SQIVND (reference sequence). The covered CDR3 bases are TGTGCCAGTAGTATTGACAGGAGGAATGAG. This translates into CASSIDRRNE. The whole CDR3 region reads CASSIDRRNEQFF.

Comments on this clone: The observed sequence ends 3 residues before the CDR3 terminus, with the missing tail filled in from the germline J gene. J is TRBJ2-5 and V is TRBV13; 11 positions match TRBD2. Germline loops: CDR1 PRHDT, CDR2 FYEKMQ (reference sequence). The ends lost 2 bases at V and 5 bases at J; junction bases unmatched: 4. This CDR3 contains 15 residues. The DNA read from the CDR3 is TGTGCCAGCAGCTTAAGACTAGCGGGAATGGAGACC. The encoded protein is CASSLRLAGMET. The CDR3 as a whole reads CASSLRLAGMETQYF.

On this clone itself: The CDR3 end falls 3 residues outside the read, so it is completed with the germline J gene. The chain carries TRBV29-1 and TRBJ1-1, with D maybe TRBD1 (5 bases). Germline CDR1 reads SQVTM; CDR2 reads ANQGSEA. This CDR3 is 13 amino acids long. V was clipped by 0 bases and J by 7 bases, with 12 bases between them. The CDR3 DNA, read in part, is TGCAGCGTTGAAGAGCCAAGGGGAGGTGAA. It is translated as CSVEEPRGGE. The CDR3 in full is CSVEEPRGGEAFF.

As for this clone: The read is 3 residues too short to cover the CDR3 end, so that end is filled in from the germline J gene. This chain connects TRBV5-1 to TRBJ1-4; D is possibly TRBD1 (6 bases). Trimming left V 4 bases short and J 4 bases short, with 14 bases between. The CDR3 length is 15 residues. Per the germline V gene, CDR1 is SGHRS and CDR2 is YFSETQ. CDR3 sequence: CASSPAVQGNEKLFF. The DNA read from the CDR3 is TGCGCCAGCAGCCCCGCGGTACAGGGTAATGAAAAA.

Measured by frequency, this clone is medium-sized. The CDR3 is cut off 3 residues early in the read; its end comes from the germline J gene. This chain uses TRBV29-1 with TRBJ1-2; D is possibly TRBD1 (5 bases). Germline-derived CDR1 and CDR2 are SQVTM and ANQGSEA. The CDR3 is 14 residues long. CDR3 DNA, as far as it was read: TGCAGCGTCCCCTTTACAGGCGGCACAGATACC. Its translation is CSVPFTGGTDT. The CDR3 as a whole reads CSVPFTGGTDTYTF.

Details on this clone: The read is 3 residues too short to cover the CDR3 end, so that end is filled in from the germline J gene. The V call is TRBV19, the J call TRBJ2-1; weak D call: TRBD2 (5 bases). V was clipped by 3 bases and J by 8 bases, with 11 bases between them. Germline CDR1 is LNHDA and CDR2 is SQIVND (reference sequence). The CDR3 loop spans 13 amino acids. CDR3 bases read: TGTGCCAGTAGTATGAGAGGGTCCCATGAG. Its protein product is CASSMRGSHE. The CDR3 reads in full as CASSMRGSHEQFF.

On this clone: The junction shows a germline mismatch at one end, possibly a read error. The sequence runs out 3 residues before the end of the CDR3; the remainder is reconstructed from the germline J gene. The J gene is TRBJ2-7, the V gene TRBV4-1; the match to TRBD2 covers 10 bases. The CDR3 has 15 residues. The V gene's germline CDR1 is MGHRA and CDR2 YSYEKL. CDR3 sequence reads: CASSQVLAGTYEQYF. The CDR3 bases that were read are TGCGCCAGCAGTCAAGTACTAGCGGGAACATACGAG.

On this clone itself: The read finishes 3 residues shy of the CDR3 end, and the germline J gene is used to complete it. This chain uses TRBV7-9 with TRBJ1-2; D unclear. CDR3 size: 15 residues. Germline loops: CDR1 SEHNR, CDR2 FQNEAQ (reference sequence). CDR3: CASRPLAGYPDTYTF. CDR3 DNA, as far as it was read: TGTGCCAGCAGACCCCTGGCGGGATATCCAGATACC.

With regard to this clone: The DNA ends 3 residues before the CDR3 does, and the rest of the CDR3 is filled in from the germline J gene. The genes are TRBV19 and TRBJ1-2, with no clear D. Germline V CDR1 and CDR2: LNHDA, SQIVND (reference sequence). This CDR3 is built from 14 residues. The DNA read from the CDR3 is TGTGCCAGTAGTGCGGGCTACTCCTACAATGAC. Translated, it gives CASSAGYSYND. The whole CDR3 reads CASSAGYSYNDYTF.

CDR3 amino acids: CASRAGGGTGELFF. The part of the CDR3 DNA that was read is TGTGCCAGTAGGGCAGGGGGCGGCACCGGGGAG. The V and J genes are TRBV19 and TRBJ2-2; 8 positions agree with TRBD1. The CDR3 end lies 3 residues beyond the end of the read and is filled in from the germline J gene. J lost 4 bases, V lost 6 bases, and 4 bases had no gene match. Germline V gives CDR1 LNHDA, CDR2 SQIVND (reference sequence). This CDR3 is built from 14 residues.

On this clone: The CDR3 is cut off 3 residues early in the read; its end comes from the germline J gene. The J gene is TRBJ1-2, the V gene TRBV19, with a tentative D call TRBD1 (5 bases). This CDR3 is built from 15 residues. Germline lookup yields CDR1 LNHDA and CDR2 SQIVND (reference sequence). CDR3 loop: CASSSGTSTYNDYTF. The sequenced part of the CDR3 DNA is TGTGCCAGTAGTTCCGGGACTTCGACCTACAATGAC.

Turning to this clone: The sequenced fragment ends 3 residues before the CDR3 boundary, so the rest is inferred from the germline J gene. This chain joins TRBV6-2 or TRBV6-3 and TRBJ2-1, with 10 nucleotides matching TRBD1. V was clipped by 4 bases and J by 5 bases; unmatched bases: 5. The CDR3 has 15 residues. CDR1 is MNHEY, CDR2 SVGEGT, per germline. The CDR3 DNA, read in part, is TGTGCCAGCAGTTTGCCCGGGACAGGGGACAATGAG. This translates into CASSLPGTGDNE. The full CDR3 sequence reads CASSLPGTGDNEQFF.